This is a list of T cell receptor beta chains from one sample in a study of shared clonotypes between healthy human individuals. Method: immunoSEQ multiplex PCR; TCRdb's copy keeps in-frame clones and lacks some. This sample yields roughly 890,000 clones, of which more than 85% are seen a single time; approximately 25% belongs to the top ten. Sequenced input: naive CD8+ T cells sorted from blood. These receptors were collected from a man aged 25-40 years in good health. The CDR3 runs from the conserved cysteine through the conserved F or W. The D gene is left open where the match is weak. A row's size may be missing; if present it is once, few, many or a size class.

D gene	V gene	clone size	J gene	CDR3 protein	CDR3 DNA
-	TRBV28	-	TRBJ2-7	CASSFRGPVGEQYF	TGTGCCAGCAGTTTCAGAGGTCCCGTCGGAGAGCAGTACTTC
-	TRBV25-1	-	TRBJ1-1	CASSGLVGNTEAFF	TGTGCCAGCAGTGGCCTTGTGGGGAACACTGAAGCTTTCTTT
-	TRBV2	-	TRBJ2-7	CASSEAPYEQYF	TGTGCCAGCAGTGAAGCGCCCTACGAGCAGTACTTC
-	TRBV4-3	-	TRBJ2-7	CASSPKVTVDTAFIRDYEQYF	TGCGCCAGCAGCCCGAAAGTTACGGTGGACACGGCATTCATTAGGGACTACGAGCAGTACTTC
-	TRBV7-8	-	TRBJ2-7	CASSKYRDEQYF	TGTGCCAGCAGCAAATACAGGGACGAGCAGTACTTC
-	TRBV5-5	-	TRBJ2-7	CASSWPRTKSSYEQYF	TGTGCCAGCAGCTGGCCCCGGACAAAAAGCTCCTACGAGCAGTACTTC
-	TRBV27	-	TRBJ2-1	CASSIAFVVGSYNEQFF	TGTGCCAGCAGTATCGCCTTTGTCGTCGGCTCCTACAATGAGCAGTTCTTC
-	TRBV27	-	TRBJ2-7	CASSFFAGAPYEQYF	TGTGCCAGCAGTTTCTTCGCGGGGGCCCCCTACGAGCAGTACTTC
-	TRBV15	-	TRBJ2-1	CATSSLTSPAYNEQFF	TGTGCCACCAGCAGCCTAACTTCTCCCGCCTACAATGAGCAGTTCTTC
-	TRBV4-1	-	TRBJ2-1	CASSQVLNNEQFF	TGCGCCAGCAGCCAAGTTTTGAACAATGAGCAGTTCTTC
-	TRBV7-9	-	TRBJ1-4	CASAPVLAGRSANEKLFF	TGTGCCAGCGCCCCCGTTTTGGCAGGGAGGAGCGCTAATGAAAAACTGTTTTTT
-	TRBV27	-	TRBJ1-5	CASSPMVGTEYQPQHF	TGTGCCAGCAGTCCCATGGTAGGGACCGAATATCAGCCCCAGCATTTT
-	TRBV7-9	once	TRBJ2-3	CASSLIKGVDTQYF	TGTGCCAGCAGCTTAATCAAAGGGGTAGATACGCAGTATTTT
TRBD1	TRBV7-6	once	TRBJ2-7	CASSLGTGETYEQYF	TGTGCCAGCAGCTTAGGGACAGGGGAGACCTACGAGCAGTACTTC
TRBD2	TRBV28	-	TRBJ2-3	CASSSPGLAGDLDTQYF	TGTGCCAGCAGTTCGCCCGGATTAGCGGGAGATCTAGATACGCAGTATTTT
-	TRBV9	-	TRBJ2-7	CASSVETGYEQYF	TGTGCCAGCAGCGTAGAAACTGGGTACGAGCAGTACTTC
-	TRBV28	-	TRBJ1-2	CASTLEGRATYGYTF	TGTGCCAGCACCCTTGAGGGCAGGGCGACCTATGGCTACACCTTC
TRBD2	TRBV7-3	-	TRBJ2-7	CASSPGGGGYEQYF	TGTGCCAGCAGCCCCGGCGGGGGGGGCTACGAGCAGTACTTC
-	TRBV6-1	-	TRBJ1-1	CASSEKGRISMNTEAFF	TGTGCCAGCAGTGAAAAAGGTAGGATTTCCATGAACACTGAAGCTTTCTTT
-	TRBV27	-	TRBJ2-7	CASSPKGVRSYEQYF	TGTGCCAGCAGCCCCAAGGGTGTTCGATCCTACGAGCAGTACTTC
-	TRBV28	-	TRBJ1-1	CAGRTGLNTEAFF	TGTGCCGGAAGAACAGGGTTGAACACTGAAGCTTTCTTT
-	TRBV19	-	TRBJ2-7	CASSIEYSYEQYF	TGTGCCAGTAGTATAGAATACTCCTACGAGCAGTACTTC
-	TRBV5-6	-	TRBJ2-7	CASSRRARPYEQYF	TGTGCCAGCAGCCGCCGCGCCAGGCCGTACGAGCAGTACTTC
-	TRBV21-1	-	TRBJ2-3	CASSKVGKGPGGDTQYF	TGTGCCAGCAGCAAAGTGGGTAAGGGGCCGGGAGGAGATACGCAGTATTTT
TRBD1	TRBV15	-	TRBJ1-5	CATSRDQGVSQPQHF	TGTGCCACCAGCAGAGATCAGGGGGTCTCCCAGCCCCAGCATTTT
-	TRBV9	-	TRBJ2-3	CASSAAPGITLSTDTQYF	TGTGCCAGCAGCGCCGCCCCGGGGATCACCCTTAGCACAGATACGCAGTATTTT
-	TRBV5-5	-	TRBJ2-1	CASSLGQGRNEQFF	TGTGCCAGCAGCTTGGGCCAGGGGCGCAATGAGCAGTTCTTC